This T cell receptor beta chain comes out of a study of regulatory dendritic cells for organ transplantation. V shed 1 base, J shed 6 bases, and the junction held 5 bases outside the gene matches. In germline, CDR1 is SGHRS, CDR2 YFSETQ. The CDR3 length is 14 residues. Generated by immunoSEQ multiplex PCR, the TCRdb table keeps only in-frame clones and is missing some. Among about 20,000 clones listed, over 75% were seen once. Allogeneic regulatory or mature dendritic cells were co-cultured for under six days with CFSE-labeled sorted T cells at 1:10. This clone was observed a few times. As yet, its antigen is unknown.

The chain joins TRBV5-1 to TRBJ1-2, with 8 bases that match TRBD1. Sample: memory CD4+ T cells from blood cultured with regulatory dendritic cells. Subset: CD45RO+ memory T cells. The clonotype was recovered from a human donor in good health. The CDR3 nucleotides read TGCGCCAGCAGCTTGAGCACAGGGGGTGATGGCTACACCTTC. Protein: CASSLSTGGDGYTF.